The TCR beta chain described here comes from a study of T-cell reconstitution after alpha-beta-depleted transplantation in children. Molecular barcoding with unique molecular identifiers was used for the TCRbeta library. One entry per CDR3 protein results from TCRdb running MiXCR on the PCR reads. The table has under 450,000 distinct CDR3 sequences, 15% to 20% seen once. Only a few counts were recorded for this clonotype. The source is a boy under two years old who had a stem cell transplant for Wiskott-Aldrich syndrome, so the T cells may come from the graft donor. Specimen: PBMCs, mostly from graft donor cells, collected 360 days after TCRalphabeta/CD19-depleted stem cell transplant.

The DNA of the CDR3 is TGTGCCATCAGTGAGTACAGGGTGAACTACGAGCAGTACTTC. Its translation is CAISEYRVNYEQYF. This chain connects TRBV10-3 to TRBJ2-7, with D possibly TRBD1 on 6 matching bases. Trimming stripped 1 base from V and 3 bases from J, with 10 bases between. Germline V gives CDR1 ENHRY, CDR2 SYGVKD. The CDR3 loop spans 14 amino acids.